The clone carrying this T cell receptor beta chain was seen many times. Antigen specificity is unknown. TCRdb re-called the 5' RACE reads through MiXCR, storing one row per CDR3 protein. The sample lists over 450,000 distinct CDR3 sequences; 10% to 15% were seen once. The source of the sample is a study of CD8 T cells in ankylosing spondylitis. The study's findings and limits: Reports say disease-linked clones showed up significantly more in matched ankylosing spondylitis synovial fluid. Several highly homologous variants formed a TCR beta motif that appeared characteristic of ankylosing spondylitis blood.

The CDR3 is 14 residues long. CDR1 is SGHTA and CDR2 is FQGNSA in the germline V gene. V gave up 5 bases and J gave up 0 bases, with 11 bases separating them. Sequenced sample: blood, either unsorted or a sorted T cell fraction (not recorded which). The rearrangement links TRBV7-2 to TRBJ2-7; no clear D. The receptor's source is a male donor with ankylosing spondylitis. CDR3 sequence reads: CASSPSLSSYEQYF. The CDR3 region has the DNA TGTGCCAGCAGCCCTTCCCTAAGCTCCTACGAGCAGTACTTC.